The subject of this entry is one T cell receptor beta chain. Its matching antigen is unknown. These data are taken from a study of T-cell memory formation after mild COVID-19. Study-level points and caveats: Shrinking CD4+ clones were chiefly CM and EM; CD8+ ones were chiefly EMRA.

The V gene's germline CDR1 is SGHRS and CDR2 YFSETQ. With 0 bases removed from V and 7 bases from J, the gap between germline ends came to 15 bases. The CDR3 is 15 amino acids. TCRdb recomputed calls from the 5' RACE reads with MiXCR, one row per CDR3 protein. The sample shows under 600,000 distinct CDR3 sequences, 20% to 25% of them seen only once. The genes are TRBV5-1 and TRBJ2-3; D unresolved. This sequence originates from an adult woman who had mild COVID-19 (a few samples of this study predate the infection). Cell type and time point are not known. Input material: PBMCs or a T cell subset sorted from them (not recorded which). As DNA, the CDR3 is TGCGCCAGCAGCTTGGCTGGGCAGCGAGAGTATACGCAGTATTTT. Translated: CASSLAGQREYTQYF.